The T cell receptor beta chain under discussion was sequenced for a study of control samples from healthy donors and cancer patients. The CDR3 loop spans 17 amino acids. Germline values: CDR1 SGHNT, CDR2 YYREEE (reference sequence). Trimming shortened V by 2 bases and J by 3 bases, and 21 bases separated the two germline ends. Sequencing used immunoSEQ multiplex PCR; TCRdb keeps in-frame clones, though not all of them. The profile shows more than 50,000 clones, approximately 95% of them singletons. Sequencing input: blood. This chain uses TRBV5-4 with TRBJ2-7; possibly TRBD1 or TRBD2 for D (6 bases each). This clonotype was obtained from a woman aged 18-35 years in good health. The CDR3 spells CASSLGGTGWGGYEQYF. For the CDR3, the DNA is TGTGCCAGCAGCTTAGGGGGGACGGGGTGGGGCGGCTACGAGCAGTACTTC.